These T cell receptor beta chains were read from a single sample in a study of post-analysis software for immune sequencing data. Via MiXCR, TCRdb re-called the PCR reads, giving one row per CDR3 protein. The table includes roughly 600,000 distinct CDR3 sequences, about 44% detected once. The sample consisted of blood. The receptors were gathered from a girl aged 5 to 17 with multiple sclerosis. Each CDR3 is given with its conserved first and last residue. A D gene is named only where the DNA matches it firmly. Clone size appears in some rows only: once, few, many, or a class for an expanded clone.

V gene,J gene,D gene,clone size,CDR3 DNA,CDR3 protein
TRBV6-6,TRBJ1-2,TRBD1,NA,TGTGCCAGCAAGAGGCAGGGGGACTATGGCTACACCTTC,CASKRQGDYGYTF
TRBV20-1,TRBJ2-7,NA,few,TGCAGTGCTACTACCACGGCCTCCTACGAGCAGTACTTC,CSATTTASYEQYF
TRBV29-1,TRBJ2-5,NA,NA,TGCAGCGTTGCCTCTCAAGGGCGGCAAGAGACCCAGTACTTC,CSVASQGRQETQYF
TRBV12-3/TRBV12-4,TRBJ2-6,NA,NA,TGTGCCAGCAGTCCCCAGGGGGGCTCTGGGGCCAACGTCCTGACTTTC,CASSPQGGSGANVLTF
TRBV5-1,TRBJ2-1,NA,NA,TGCGCCAGCAGTCAACCTTTGAGGAATGAGCAGTTCTTC,CASSQPLRNEQFF
TRBV7-9,TRBJ2-5,NA,few,TGTGCCAGCAGCGGACGCCTACGGGAGACCCAGTACTTC,CASSGRLRETQYF
TRBV6-5,TRBJ2-7,NA,NA,TGTGCCAGCAAAAGGCAGAACTCCTACGAGCAGTACTTC,CASKRQNSYEQYF
TRBV6-4,TRBJ2-3,TRBD1,NA,TGTGCCAGCAGTGGATGGGACAGGGCGTCGGATACGCAGTATTTT,CASSGWDRASDTQYF
TRBV20-1,TRBJ1-6,NA,few,TGCAGTGCCTTGTCTTGGGGCGACTCACCCCTCCACTTT,CSALSWGDSPLHF
TRBV6-1,TRBJ2-7,TRBD1,NA,TGTGCCAGCACTCCGGACAGGCTTTCCTACGAGCAGTACTTC,CASTPDRLSYEQYF
TRBV29-1,TRBJ2-3,TRBD2,NA,TGCAGCGTTGAAGGGGGGGGACTAGCGGGAGGTACAGATACGCAGTATTTT,CSVEGGGLAGGTDTQYF
TRBV6-5,TRBJ2-1,NA,few,TGTGCCAGCAGTCACCTCCCCTTAACGCCGCAGTTCTTC,CASSHLPLTPQFF
TRBV5-1,TRBJ2-3,TRBD1,few,TGCGCCAGCAGCCGGGGACAGCCCGCTAGCACAGATACGCAGTATTTT,CASSRGQPASTDTQYF